This TCR beta chain emerged from a study of T-cell reconstitution after alpha-beta-depleted transplantation in children. Study observations and caveats: At one year after transplant, newly produced T cells mostly accounted for T-cell counts and diversity.

The germline CDR1 and CDR2 sequences are SGHTA and FQGNSA. V lost 0 bases and J 9 bases, leaving 14 bases between the germline ends. The CDR3 covers 14 residues. This clonotype turned up a few times. Antigen unknown. The TCRbeta library was prepared with unique molecular identifiers. One entry per CDR3 protein results from TCRdb running MiXCR on the PCR reads. The sample has over 400,000 distinct CDR3 sequences; around two fifths are singletons. This clonotype originated in a girl aged 2 to 10 with aplastic anemia, due to receive a stem cell transplant. The sequenced sample was PBMCs, obtained before TCRalphabeta/CD19-depleted stem cell transplant. The rearrangement links TRBV7-2 to TRBJ1-2, with D possibly matching TRBD1 (6 bases). In DNA form, the CDR3 reads TGTGCCAGCAGCTTAGCCCGAGGGGGGGTGCGCTACACCTTC. As protein: CASSLARGGVRYTF. Drawing the rest from reference TRBV7-2 and TRBJ1-2, the complete variable domain is GAGVSQSPSNKVTEKGKDVELRCDPISGHTALYWYRQSLGQGLEFLIYFQGNSAPDKSGLPSDRFSAERTGGSVSTLTIQRTQQEDSAVYLCASSLARGGVRYTFGSGTRLTVV.